The clone carrying this T cell receptor (beta chain) was counted a single time. With V trimmed by 2 bases and J by 8 bases, 6 bases remained unmatched. Germline CDR1 SGHAT, CDR2 FQNNGV. This CDR3 spans 14 amino acids. The entry originates in a study of T cells after yellow fever vaccination. TCRdb re-called the 5' RACE reads through MiXCR, storing one row per CDR3 protein. The data hold 360,000 or so distinct CDR3 sequences, with approximately 10% observed a single time. The chain links TRBV11-2 to TRBJ2-3, with 8 nucleotides matching TRBD2. The sequence was collected from a man in his late teens or twenties who received the YFV17D yellow fever vaccine. The material sequenced was PBMCs, taken on the day of the first yellow fever vaccination. The CDR3 sequence is CASSLYRGGGTQYF. CDR3 nucleotides: TGTGCCAGCAGCTTATACCGGGGGGGGGGTACGCAGTATTTT.